This passage covers 6 T cell receptor beta chains from one sample sequenced in a study of cytomegalovirus exposure and HLA in healthy donors. Generated by immunoSEQ multiplex PCR, the TCRdb table keeps only in-frame clones and is missing some. The top ten clones hold about 3% of a sample with tens of thousands of clones, around 90% of them seen once. Sample: PBMCs. Receptors originate from a man in his late teens or twenties in good health and CMV-seronegative.

This clone was seen a single time. CDR3 DNA: TGTGCCATCAGTGACCAACAGGGGGCGCGTGGAAACACCATATATTTT. This encodes CAISDQQGARGNTIYF. The chain couples TRBV10-3 to TRBJ1-3, with 9 bases identical to TRBD1. CDR3 length: 16 residues. Germline assignment: CDR1 ENHRY and CDR2 SYGVKD. V shed 3 bases, J shed 3 bases, and the junction held 6 bases outside the gene matches.

The J gene is TRBJ2-5, the V gene TRBV7-2, with TRBD1 as a possible D gene (5 bases). CDR1 is SGHTA and CDR2 is FQGNSA in the germline V gene. V lost 3 bases and J 5 bases, leaving 7 bases between the germline ends. The CDR3 contains 12 residues. In DNA, the CDR3 is TGTGCCAGCAGCTTTTACAGGGAGACCCAGTACTTC. Protein: CASSFYRETQYF.

This chain links TRBV28 with TRBJ1-2; weak D call: TRBD1 (6 bases). The germline V gene has CDR1 MDHEN and CDR2 SYDVKM. V was shortened by 6 bases and J by 5 bases, with 19 bases between the two germline ends. The CDR3 contains 15 residues. CDR3 sequence: CASSLGGGGPYGYTF. The CDR3 bases are TGTGCCAGCAGCTTAGGCGGGGGCGGCCCGTATGGCTACACCTTC.

This sequence joins TRBV2 and TRBJ2-1, with a tentative D call TRBD1 (6 bases). Germline loops: CDR1 SNHLY, CDR2 FYNNEI. CDR3 length: 13 amino acids. V shed 6 bases and J shed 7 bases, with 13 bases lying between them. The CDR3 here is CASRIQGKNEQFF. CDR3 coding DNA: TGTGCCAGCAGGATCCAGGGGAAAAATGAGCAGTTCTTC.

This chain joins TRBV5-1 and TRBJ2-1; D uncertain. CDR1 SGHRS and CDR2 YFSETQ come from the germline V gene. Trimming removed 1 base at V and 5 bases at J, with 7 bases between. The CDR3 is made up of 13 amino acids. The CDR3 DNA is TGCGCCAGCAGCTTGAATGTAAACAATGAGCAGTTCTTC. Translated: CASSLNVNNEQFF.

The chain recombines TRBV20-1 with TRBJ2-7; D gene ambiguous. Trimming stripped 4 bases from V and 3 bases from J, with 4 bases between. The germline V gene has CDR1 DFQATT and CDR2 SNEGSKA (reference sequence). The CDR3 is 10 amino acids. The CDR3 DNA sequence: TGCAGTGCTATCCACTACGAGCAGTACTTC. Translating it yields CSAIHYEQYF.